The 9 T cell receptor beta chains below were found in one sample sequenced in a study of blood T cell repertoires in COVID-19. Sequencing used immunoSEQ multiplex PCR; TCRdb keeps in-frame clones, though not all of them. The sample lists 200,000 or so clones; about four fifths were seen once. Sequenced: peripheral blood. The receptors stem from a woman aged 40 to 50 with acute or convalescent COVID-19.

The CDR3 coding sequence is TGTGCCAGCTCACCGGGACTACTCTCCTACGAGCAGTACTTC. It yields the protein CASSPGLLSYEQYF. The V call is TRBV18, the J call TRBJ2-7, with TRBD2 matching 7 bases. The CDR3 sequence is 14 residues long. After removal of 3 bases from V and 0 bases from J, the junction contained 2 bases not matched to a gene. CDR1 is KGHSH and CDR2 is LQKENI in the germline V gene. Filled out from reference TRBV18 and TRBJ2-7, the complete variable domain reads NAGVMQNPRHLVRRRGQEARLRCSPMKGHSHVYWYRQLPEEGLKFMVYLQKENIIDESGMPKERFSAEFPKEGPSILRIQQVVRGDSAAYFCASSPGLLSYEQYFGPGTRLTVT.

The V gene is TRBV30, the J gene TRBJ1-2, with D possibly being TRBD1 (6 bases). Trimming shortened V by 0 bases and J by 4 bases, and 12 bases separated the two germline ends. The CDR3 contains 14 residues. The germline CDR1 and CDR2 sequences are GTSNPN and SVGIG (reference sequence). CDR3 sequence reads: CAWSVEGGGYGYTF. CDR3 nucleotides: TGTGCCTGGAGTGTAGAGGGAGGGGGCTATGGCTACACCTTC. Drawing the rest from reference TRBV30 and TRBJ1-2, the complete variable domain is SQTIHQWPATLVQPVGSPLSLECTVEGTSNPNLYWYRQAAGRGLQLLFYSVGIGQISSEVPQNLSASRPQDRQFILSSKKLLLSDSGFYLCAWSVEGGGYGYTFGSGTRLTVV.

The J gene is TRBJ1-2, the V gene TRBV14; D is ambiguous. The CDR3 has 15 residues. In germline, CDR1 is SGHDN, CDR2 FVKESK. V was clipped by 0 bases and J by 4 bases, with 12 bases between them. The CDR3 DNA reads as TGTGCCAGCAGCCAAGACAGACCTGCGGCCTATGGCTACACCTTC. Protein sequence: CASSQDRPAAYGYTF. The full variable domain, completed using reference TRBV14 and TRBJ1-2, is EAGVTQFPSHSVIEKGQTVTLRCDPISGHDNLYWYRRVMGKEIKFLLHFVKESKQDESGMPNNRFLAERTGGTYSTLKVQPAELEDSGVYFCASSQDRPAAYGYTFGSGTRLTVV.

The chain joins TRBV5-4 to TRBJ2-5; TRBD2 aligns across 11 bases. With 4 bases clipped from V and 2 bases from J, the junction kept 7 bases outside the gene matches. In germline, CDR1 is SGHNT, CDR2 YYREEE (reference sequence). The CDR3 has 16 residues. The CDR3 sequence: CASSLRLAGRQETQYF. The CDR3 nucleotides read TGTGCCAGCAGCCTAAGACTAGCGGGAAGGCAAGAGACCCAGTACTTC.

The rearrangement links TRBV18 to TRBJ1-2; maybe TRBD1 (5 bases). Germline CDR1 reads KGHSH; CDR2 reads LQKENI. The CDR3 totals 15 residues. The V and J ends lost 1 base and 3 bases respectively, with 12 bases between them. This CDR3 is CASSPREGLYYGYTF. CDR3 bases: TGTGCCAGCTCACCACGGGAGGGGCTGTACTATGGCTACACCTTC.

The J gene is TRBJ1-4, the V gene TRBV5-4, with D tentatively TRBD1 (6 bases). Germline assignment: CDR1 SGHNT and CDR2 YYREEE (reference sequence). V was shortened by 2 bases and J by 6 bases, with 11 bases between the two germline ends. The CDR3 totals 14 residues. CDR3 DNA sequence: TGTGCCAGCAGCTTAACAGGGTTTGATGAAAAACTGTTTTTT. Its protein product is CASSLTGFDEKLFF.

The chain combines TRBV6-6 with TRBJ1-3, with D hard to call. V dropped 2 bases and J dropped 8 bases, with 13 bases sitting between them. The CDR3 contains 14 residues. Germline lookup yields CDR1 MNHNY and CDR2 SVGAGI (reference sequence). The DNA for the CDR3 is TGTGCCAGCAGTTACCGAGGTTCGACGGACACCATATATTTT. Translated: CASSYRGSTDTIYF.

The rearrangement joins TRBV20-1 to TRBJ2-1; TRBD2 is a possible D gene (5 bases). V was clipped by 5 bases and J by 6 bases, with 8 bases between them. CDR1 and CDR2 from the germline V gene are DFQATT and SNEGSKA (reference sequence). The CDR3 is made up of 11 amino acids. As DNA, the CDR3 is TGCAGTGCTGCGGGTCTCAATGAGCAGTTCTTC. It codes for CSAAGLNEQFF.

This chain links TRBV7-2 with TRBJ2-7; 9 bases align to TRBD2. V gave up 2 bases and J gave up 3 bases; unmatched junction bases: 5. The germline V gene encodes CDR1 SGHTA and CDR2 FQGNSA. This CDR3 region has 15 residues. CDR3 in DNA: TGTGCCAGCAGCTTACTAGCGGGAAGCTTCTACGAGCAGTACTTC. Its translation is CASSLLAGSFYEQYF.